This T cell receptor beta chain was profiled in a study of shared clonotypes between healthy human individuals. Trimming removed 5 bases from V and 5 bases from J, with 16 bases in between. This CDR3 is built from 14 residues. Germline-derived CDR1 and CDR2 are SGHDN and FVKESK. Deep-level running was used for the assay. Profiling relied on immunoSEQ multiplex PCR, and the TCRdb table lists in-frame clones only, not all of them. The sample contains around 690,000 clones, around 91% of which appear only once. This receptor was obtained from a young man in good health. Some clones in this sample may be carry-over from other donors' samples. The chain combines TRBV14 with TRBJ2-7, with D possibly being TRBD2 (6 bases). Sequencing was carried out using memory CD8+ T cells from PBMCs. Documented subset: CD45RO+ cells pooled with CCR7-negative TemRA cells. CDR3 amino acids: CASSGRGGSHEQYF. The DNA of the CDR3 is TGTGCCAGCAGCGGGCGGGGCGGCAGCCACGAGCAGTACTTC.